A single sample gave rise to the 22 T cell receptor beta chains below, sequenced in a study of beta chain features in type 1 diabetes. All of the isolated RNA was reverse transcribed, so expressed TCRB transcripts were sequenced. Profiled with immunoSEQ multiplex PCR; TCRdb holds only in-frame clones, not every one. The sample records fewer than 200,000 clones, approximately 13% being singletons. Sequenced material: central memory CD4+ T cells from blood. The receptor set was obtained from a woman between 18 and 29 years old in good health.

This clone has a handful of counts. The chain uses TRBV11-1 and TRBJ2-3; TRBD2 agrees at 8 bases. The ends lost 0 bases at V and 2 bases at J; junction bases unmatched: 1. Germline V gives CDR1 SGHAT, CDR2 FQDESV (reference sequence). The CDR3 contains 15 residues. CDR3 DNA: TGTGCCAGCAGCTTAGCAGCGGGAGTCACAGATACGCAGTATTTT. Translating gives CASSLAAGVTDTQYF.

The chain employs TRBV28 and TRBJ1-5; 7 nucleotides agree with TRBD1. The CDR3 covers 12 residues. V lost 10 bases, J lost 6 bases, and 6 bases stayed unmatched. CDR1 and CDR2 (germline): MDHEN, SYDVKM. CDR3 sequence: CATSYRGQPQHF. CDR3 nucleotides: TGTGCCACCTCATACAGGGGTCAGCCCCAGCATTTT.

This sequence joins TRBV11-2 and TRBJ2-7, with 10 bases aligning to TRBD2. The CDR3 totals 19 residues. The junction had 14 bases not matched to a gene; V was cut back by 3 bases and J by 0 bases. Germline CDR1 is SGHAT and CDR2 is FQNNGV. CDR3 coding DNA: TGTGCCAGCAGCTTGAGACCAGTGACTAGCGGGTCGTCCTCCTACGAGCAGTACTTC. The encoded protein is CASSLRPVTSGSSSYEQYF.

A few counts support this clone. The chain is built from TRBV7-2 and TRBJ1-5; D is possibly TRBD1 (6 bases). V dropped 1 base and J dropped 7 bases, with 8 bases sitting between them. The CDR3 totals 13 residues. CDR1 is SGHTA and CDR2 is FQGNSA in the germline V gene. The CDR3 DNA follows: TGTGCCAGCAGCTTAGACAGGGTGCAGCCCCAGCATTTT. This sequence encodes CASSLDRVQPQHF.

For the CDR3, the DNA is TGTGCCAGCACCCACATGGGACAGTACTCCACCGGGGAGCTGTTTTTT. Protein sequence: CASTHMGQYSTGELFF. The chain combines TRBV28 with TRBJ2-2, with 7 bases matching TRBD1. Germline V gene sequence: CDR1 MDHEN, CDR2 SYDVKM. The CDR3 totals 16 residues. Trimming removed 7 bases from V and 4 bases from J; junction bases left unmatched: 12.

This rearrangement joins TRBV9 to TRBJ2-5; 7 bases agree with TRBD1. With V trimmed by 4 bases and J by 2 bases, 14 bases remained unmatched. The CDR3 is made up of 17 amino acids. Germline V gene lookup returns CDR1 SGDLS and CDR2 YYNGEE. The DNA for the CDR3 is TGTGCCAGCAGCCCTCGGACAGGCGGAACGATTCAAGAGACCCAGTACTTC. It specifies CASSPRTGGTIQETQYF.

This sequence joins TRBV29-1 and TRBJ1-2; D uncertain. Trimming cost V 3 bases and J 5 bases, with 22 bases left between them. This CDR3 has 16 amino acids. Germline CDR1 SQVTM, CDR2 ANQGSEA. For the CDR3, the DNA is TGCAGCGTTGATGGCCGTGGCCGAACAAAAAGTTATGGCTACACCTTC. Its translation: CSVDGRGRTKSYGYTF.

The CDR3 here is CASSRPSGEQFF. The CDR3 DNA follows: TGTGCCAGCAGCAGGCCCTCGGGAGAGCAGTTCTTC. V usage is TRBV7-2 and J usage is TRBJ2-1; perhaps TRBD2 as D (5 bases). With 5 bases removed from V and 10 bases from J, the gap between germline ends came to 12 bases. CDR3 length: 12 residues. Per germline, CDR1 SGHTA and CDR2 FQGNSA.

This clone was recorded a few times. This chain uses TRBV11-2 with TRBJ1-2, with D unresolved. V lost 5 bases to trimming and J lost 2 bases, with 6 bases between them. Germline V gives CDR1 SGHAT, CDR2 FQNNGV. This CDR3 is 12 amino acids long. CDR3 protein: CASSLSNYGYTF. The CDR3, as DNA: TGTGCCAGCAGCCTATCAAACTATGGCTACACCTTC.

This clone was seen ten or more times. This chain joins TRBV28 and TRBJ1-4; possible D gene TRBD1, 5 bases. Germline V lookup: CDR1 MDHEN, CDR2 SYDVKM. This CDR3 is 12 amino acids long. The V end lost 11 bases, the J end lost 2 bases, and 9 bases lay between the germline ends. The CDR3 DNA reads TGTGCCGAAGGGGCTACTAATGAAAAACTGTTTTTT. Translated: CAEGATNEKLFF.

The chain joins TRBV10-2 to TRBJ2-3, with TRBD2 matching over 10 bases. Looked up from germline, CDR1 is WSHSY and CDR2 is SAAADI. The CDR3 spans 15 residues. Trimming removed 7 bases from V and 0 bases from J; junction bases left unmatched: 4. CDR3 nucleotides: TGCGCCAGCACCAAGACTAGCGGGAGCACAGATACGCAGTATTTT. It is translated as CASTKTSGSTDTQYF.

The chain couples TRBV2 to TRBJ1-2; TRBD1 is a possible D gene (5 bases). V shed 5 bases and J shed 8 bases, with 21 bases lying between them. The V gene's germline CDR1 is SNHLY and CDR2 FYNNEI. CDR3 length: 15 amino acids. The CDR3 here is CASSSRDGAVSGYTF. The CDR3 DNA is TGTGCCAGCAGTTCGCGGGACGGGGCCGTTTCGGGCTACACCTTC.

V usage is TRBV6-5 and J usage is TRBJ1-2, with D tentatively TRBD1 (5 bases). CDR3 length: 14 residues. CDR1 and CDR2 (germline): MNHEY, SVGAGI. V was shortened by 6 bases and J by 5 bases, with 16 bases between the two germline ends. CDR3 protein: CASRTRRVGYGYTF. The DNA of the CDR3 is TGTGCCAGCAGAACCCGCAGGGTTGGGTATGGCTACACCTTC.

This clone showed up many times. Mismatch with germline at one junction end may stem from a read error. This chain connects TRBV14 to TRBJ2-4; D unresolved. This CDR3 has 13 amino acids. Germline lookup yields CDR1 SGHDN and CDR2 FVKESK. This chain's CDR3 is CASSQESAPRRDF. Here the CDR3 DNA reads TGTGCCAGCAGCCAAGAATCGGCCCCCCGTCGGGACTTC.

A remark on this clone: Different DNA sequences within this sample yield the same CDR3. DNA for the CDR3: TGCAGCGTTGGGCGGCAGGGTGGTGAAAAACTGTTTTTT. Its translation: CSVGRQGGEKLFF. The V and J genes are TRBV29-1 and TRBJ1-4, with TRBD1 as a possible D gene (5 bases). Trimming pared 4 bases from V and 7 bases from J, leaving 13 bases between. CDR1 SQVTM and CDR2 ANQGSEA come from the germline V gene. The CDR3 runs to 13 residues.

This clone was picked up a small number of times. The chain links TRBV7-9 to TRBJ2-1; 8 bases are a match to TRBD2. Germline trimming cut 5 bases from V and 2 bases from J; bases unmatched to any gene: 5. The CDR3 covers 15 residues. The germline CDR1 and CDR2 sequences are SEHNR and FQNEAQ (reference sequence). The CDR3 sequence is CASSALAEAYNEQFF. In DNA form, the CDR3 reads TGTGCCAGCAGCGCACTAGCGGAGGCCTACAATGAGCAGTTCTTC.

The V and J genes are TRBV9 and TRBJ2-5; 7 bases fit TRBD1. The CDR3 covers 15 residues. The germline V gene encodes CDR1 SGDLS and CDR2 YYNGEE. The junction had 9 bases not matched to a gene; V was cut back by 4 bases and J by 3 bases. As DNA, the CDR3 is TGTGCCAGCAGCACCCGGACAGGTATTAAAGAGACCCAGTACTTC. It specifies CASSTRTGIKETQYF.

The chain combines TRBV29-1 with TRBJ2-1; tentative D call: TRBD1 (6 bases). This CDR3 spans 17 amino acids. Germline V lookup: CDR1 SQVTM, CDR2 ANQGSEA. V was trimmed by 5 bases and J by 3 bases, leaving 23 bases between them. Here the CDR3 reads CSVFLPTGQGFYNEQFF. The CDR3 DNA reads as TGCAGCGTTTTCCTGCCGACCGGGCAGGGGTTCTACAATGAGCAGTTCTTC.

This clone was observed a handful of times. The chain recombines TRBV29-1 with TRBJ2-1; 16 bases fit TRBD2. The CDR3 runs 19 residues. J lost 7 bases, V lost 4 bases, and 16 bases had no gene match. Germline V CDR1 and CDR2: SQVTM, ANQGSEA. In nucleotides, the CDR3 is TGCAGCGTTGCGGGACTAGCGGGAGGGGGGATGGATGGGACAAATGAGCAGTTCTTC. Amino acids: CSVAGLAGGGMDGTNEQFF.

At least ten counts were recorded for this clone. This chain links TRBV5-1 with TRBJ2-5, with TRBD1 matching over 7 bases. V shed 4 bases and J 5 bases; nucleotides not matched to a gene: 8. The CDR3 sequence is 14 residues long. In germline, CDR1 is SGHRS, CDR2 YFSETQ. The DNA for the CDR3 is TGCGCCAGCAGCCCAGACAGGGTTAGGGAGACCCAGTACTTC. Translation: CASSPDRVRETQYF.

The J gene is TRBJ1-2, the V gene TRBV9; 7 bases map to TRBD1. This CDR3 has 17 amino acids. V was clipped by 1 base and J by 0 bases; unmatched bases: 9. Germline V gene sequence: CDR1 SGDLS, CDR2 YYNGEE. The CDR3 region has the DNA TGTGCCAGCAGCGTATCCCCGGGACAGACTACTAACTATGGCTACACCTTC. This translates into CASSVSPGQTTNYGYTF.

In this sample, this clone turned up a few times. V is TRBV6-4 and J is TRBJ2-3; D not certain. Trimming pared 5 bases from V and 6 bases from J, leaving 9 bases between. Germline CDR1 MRHNA, CDR2 SNTAGT. This CDR3 has 12 amino acids. This chain's CDR3 is CASSQYGDTQYF. The CDR3 DNA reads as TGTGCCAGCAGTCAGTATGGCGATACGCAGTATTTT.